This TCR beta chain is drawn from a study of T cells in tumors after PD-1 blockade. Looking at the study overall: A subset received ongoing vismodegib 150 mg daily alongside anti-PD-1 therapy.

Sequenced by immunoSEQ multiplex PCR; TCRdb stores in-frame clones only, minus some. The sample consists of thousands of clones, roughly 60% of them appearing once. Notes on the study in general: Around 45% of tumor TCR clonotypes were also found in blood.

As for time point: second of two post-therapy site-matched biopsies approximately two months apart. Germline CDR1 is GTSNPN and CDR2 is SVGIG (reference sequence). The CDR3 is 12 residues long. V lost 0 bases to trimming and J lost 8 bases, with 8 bases between them. With respect to this clone: Its matching antigen is unknown.

The chain carries TRBV30 and TRBJ2-1; a possible D gene is TRBD2 (6 bases). The source is a human donor with basal cell carcinoma. The starting material was tumor tissue, obtained after anti-PD-1 treatment. The CDR3 region has the DNA TGTGCCTGGAGTGTTCAGCGGGATGAGCAGTTCTTC. Its protein is CAWSVQRDEQFF.